Listed below are T cell receptor beta chains from one sample, sequenced in a study of blood T cell repertoires in COVID-19. Repertoires were generated with immunoSEQ multiplex PCR, while TCRdb's copy carries only in-frame clones and drops some. The sample has under 60,000 clones, roughly 87% seen once; the top ten hold roughly 9.1%. The sequencing sample was made of peripheral blood. These receptors were taken from a human donor with acute or convalescent COVID-19. The donor label of this sample is uncertain. CDR3s include the opening cysteine and the closing phenylalanine or tryptophan. Each record gives: V gene, J gene, clone size, D gene, CDR3 protein, CDR3 DNA. A D gene is named only where the DNA matches it firmly. Clone size appears in some rows only: once, few, many, or a class for an expanded clone.

v_call: TRBV9
j_call: TRBJ1-1
clone_size: NA
d_call: NA
cdr3_aa: CASSVDSGAGEAFF
cdr3_nt: TGTGCCAGCAGCGTGGACTCCGGAGCGGGAGAAGCTTTCTTT

v_call: TRBV18
j_call: TRBJ1-1
clone_size: NA
d_call: NA
cdr3_aa: CASSRPGTNMNTEAFF
cdr3_nt: TGTGCCAGCTCACGGCCGGGGACTAACATGAACACTGAAGCTTTCTTT

v_call: TRBV5-6
j_call: TRBJ1-1
clone_size: NA
d_call: NA
cdr3_aa: CASSLSGPGGNTEAFF
cdr3_nt: TGTGCCAGCAGCTTGTCCGGGCCGGGGGGCAACACTGAAGCTTTCTTT

v_call: TRBV10-3
j_call: TRBJ1-4
clone_size: NA
d_call: NA
cdr3_aa: CAISEGTAPDDNEKLFF
cdr3_nt: TGTGCCATCAGTGAGGGAACAGCCCCAGATGATAATGAAAAACTGTTTTTT

v_call: TRBV3-1/TRBV3-2
j_call: TRBJ2-7
clone_size: NA
d_call: NA
cdr3_aa: CASSAGGRREQYF
cdr3_nt: TGTGCCAGCAGCGCGGGTGGCCGGAGGGAGCAGTACTTC

v_call: TRBV7-9
j_call: TRBJ1-2
clone_size: NA
d_call: TRBD1
cdr3_aa: CASSAIRDRAHYGYTF
cdr3_nt: TGTGCCAGCAGCGCAATACGGGACAGGGCTCACTATGGCTACACCTTC

v_call: TRBV5-1
j_call: TRBJ2-3
clone_size: NA
d_call: TRBD2
cdr3_aa: CASSSRLAGTDTQYF
cdr3_nt: TGCGCCAGCAGCTCGCGACTAGCGGGCACAGATACGCAGTATTTT

v_call: TRBV15
j_call: TRBJ2-1
clone_size: NA
d_call: NA
cdr3_aa: CATSPRPSGSGEQFF
cdr3_nt: TGTGCCACCAGCCCCCGACCTTCAGGTTCCGGTGAGCAGTTCTTC

v_call: TRBV7-2
j_call: TRBJ2-5
clone_size: NA
d_call: TRBD2
cdr3_aa: CASSNTGTSGGAPYF
cdr3_nt: TGTGCCAGCAGTAATACCGGGACTAGCGGGGGGGCCCCGTACTTC

v_call: TRBV18
j_call: TRBJ2-5
clone_size: NA
d_call: NA
cdr3_aa: CASSANRDAGETQYF
cdr3_nt: TGTGCCAGCTCAGCAAACCGGGACGCGGGGGAGACCCAGTACTTC

v_call: TRBV24-1
j_call: TRBJ2-3
clone_size: NA
d_call: NA
cdr3_aa: CATRSTGADTQYF
cdr3_nt: TGTGCCACCAGATCCACGGGGGCAGATACGCAGTATTTT

v_call: TRBV28
j_call: TRBJ2-7
clone_size: once
d_call: NA
cdr3_aa: CASSSVGVSYEQYF
cdr3_nt: TGTGCCAGCAGTTCAGTCGGAGTCTCCTACGAGCAGTACTTC

v_call: TRBV6-1
j_call: TRBJ2-5
clone_size: few
d_call: TRBD2
cdr3_aa: CASSDDRRSGAQETQYF
cdr3_nt: TGTGCCAGCAGTGACGATCGCCGCAGCGGGGCTCAAGAGACCCAGTACTTC

v_call: TRBV10-2
j_call: TRBJ1-1
clone_size: NA
d_call: NA
cdr3_aa: CASRGGTEAFF
cdr3_nt: TGCGCCAGCAGGGGGGGGACTGAAGCTTTCTTT

v_call: TRBV7-8
j_call: TRBJ1-2
clone_size: NA
d_call: TRBD1
cdr3_aa: CASSLGQGPLGYGYTF
cdr3_nt: TGTGCCAGCAGCTTGGGACAGGGGCCCTTAGGCTATGGCTACACCTTC

v_call: TRBV19
j_call: TRBJ1-3
clone_size: NA
d_call: NA
cdr3_aa: CASSIDRGGSGNTIYF
cdr3_nt: TGTGCCAGTAGTATCGATCGCGGAGGATCTGGAAACACCATATATTTT

v_call: TRBV4-1
j_call: TRBJ2-6
clone_size: NA
d_call: NA
cdr3_aa: CASSQGLVAGANVLTF
cdr3_nt: TGCGCCAGCAGCCAAGGCCTGGTAGCTGGGGCCAACGTCCTGACTTTC

v_call: TRBV7-9
j_call: TRBJ1-1
clone_size: NA
d_call: NA
cdr3_aa: CASRIGQLQNTEAFF
cdr3_nt: TGTGCCAGCAGAATAGGACAGCTACAGAACACTGAAGCTTTCTTT

v_call: TRBV3-1/TRBV3-2
j_call: TRBJ2-5
clone_size: NA
d_call: NA
cdr3_aa: CASSQPGGIGQETQYF
cdr3_nt: TGTGCCAGCAGCCAACCCGGCGGGATAGGGCAAGAGACCCAGTACTTC

v_call: TRBV6-1
j_call: TRBJ1-5
clone_size: NA
d_call: NA
cdr3_aa: CASSEGRLGNQPQHF
cdr3_nt: TGTGCCAGCAGTGAGGGGAGGTTGGGGAATCAGCCCCAGCATTTT

v_call: TRBV3-1/TRBV3-2
j_call: TRBJ1-4
clone_size: NA
d_call: TRBD1
cdr3_aa: CASSLSDRGRKNEKLFF
cdr3_nt: TGTGCCAGCAGCCTATCCGACAGGGGGCGTAAGAATGAAAAACTGTTTTTT

v_call: TRBV20-1
j_call: TRBJ1-2
clone_size: NA
d_call: TRBD1
cdr3_aa: CSATDRAGYTF
cdr3_nt: TGCAGTGCGACCGACAGGGCTGGCTACACCTTC

v_call: TRBV10-3
j_call: TRBJ2-4
clone_size: NA
d_call: TRBD2
cdr3_aa: CAIGTSGPKENIQYF
cdr3_nt: TGTGCCATAGGGACTAGCGGGCCTAAAGAAAACATTCAGTACTTC

v_call: TRBV3-1/TRBV3-2
j_call: TRBJ2-1
clone_size: NA
d_call: TRBD1
cdr3_aa: CASSSTGGRDEQFF
cdr3_nt: TGTGCCAGCAGCTCAACAGGGGGTCGGGATGAGCAGTTCTTC

v_call: TRBV2
j_call: TRBJ1-1
clone_size: few
d_call: NA
cdr3_aa: CASSEAPGEAFF
cdr3_nt: TGTGCCAGCAGTGAAGCTCCGGGGGAAGCTTTCTTT